This T cell receptor (beta chain) was sequenced in a study of OX40 agonist ivuxolimab in advanced cancers. Study-level information: Hepatocellular carcinoma, melanoma, renal cell or head and neck cancer occurred in dose-escalation patients.

Study-wide findings and caveats: People who partly responded at 0.1-3.0 mg/kg had some of the least clonal expansion seen.

Profiled with immunoSEQ multiplex PCR; TCRdb holds only in-frame clones, not every one. The sample has approximately 100,000 clones; 90% are singletons. In regard to this clone: Its antigen remains unknown.

V was cut by 5 bases and J by 4 bases, with 7 bases left in between. From germline, CDR1 is SGHTA and CDR2 FQGTGA. The CDR3 consists of 12 residues. The sample consisted of CD4+ or CD8+ T cells sorted from blood, taken in a trial of the OX40 agonist ivuxolimab. J is TRBJ2-3 and V is TRBV7-3; D unresolved. The receptor's source is an adult with an advanced solid tumor such as melanoma, head and neck, liver or kidney cancer. CDR3 sequence reads: CASSPAADTQYF. For the CDR3, the DNA is TGTGCCAGCAGCCCGGCGGCAGATACGCAGTATTTT.